The T cell receptor beta chain under discussion was sequenced for a study of untreated major depressive disorder (dated by TCRdb to the late 2010s). About the study as a whole: The study was a cross-sectional case-control comparison of T cell phenotype and TCR repertoire between antidepressant-free major depressive disorder patients and individually matched non-depressed controls. The TCRbeta sequencing followed up on differences in Vbeta 5.1, Vbeta 11 and Vbeta 22 usage that flow cytometry had shown in the whole cohort. General conclusions and limits of the study: In the sequencing data, TRBV25-01 and TRBV02-01 usage matched the flow-cytometry pattern but was not statistically significant. In every sequenced subject, the top five TRBV05-01 clones were all identified as private clones. The sequencing comparisons used one-tailed planned tests on only three preselected Vbeta families. Because of strict matching and exclusion criteria, the study sample was comparatively small, which limits how generalizable the findings are. In CD4+ T cells, sequencing confirmed that depressed patients used TRBV05-01 (Vbeta 5.1) more than controls did, with a one-tailed test giving p = 0.040.

Inclusive of the bounding cysteine and phenylalanine, the CDR3 is 15 residues long. Of all the DNA, just the CDR3 is kept, 45 bases in frame from base 1. Trimming takes 1 base from V and 3 bases from J, and the germline ends sit 11 bases apart. From the germline V gene, CDR1 is KGHSH and CDR2 is LQKENI. The Qiagen DNeasy Blood and Tissue Kit was used to extract total genomic DNA from purified CD4+ T cells. Following immunoSEQ immunosequencing protocols, the TCRbeta CDR3 region, as defined by IMGT, was amplified and sequenced. As for how the authors treated the data: The immunoSEQ service preprocessed the raw sequence data to correct PCR and sequencing errors. The sequence data were loaded into the immunoSEQ Analyzer and then analyzed further using VDJtools v1.0.7. The paired Wilcoxon signed-rank test was applied to assess differences between patients and controls. TCRdb provides this immuneACCESS table in a form limited to in-frame rearrangements. Some clones are lacking; in checked studies, under half of them reflect an unresolved V gene, and why the rest are absent is not known. V, J and clone size were drawn from that table, and D and trimming were deduced from the DNA. Counted in this sample were around 13,000 clones; 80% to 95% of them appeared once. The ten largest clonotypes hold less than 0.95% of the sample.

Each depressed patient was pairwise matched to a non-depressed control for sex, age, current smoking status and body mass index. All participants were of European descent. A DSM-IV diagnosis of major depressive disorder and a Hamilton Rating Scale for Depression score of at least 18 were present in all patients. For at least 8 weeks before enrollment, patients had taken no psychiatric medication of any kind, antidepressants included. Depression severity ranging from moderate to severe was represented among patients. Major medical conditions, Axis I/II comorbidities, regular medication or illicit drug use, and drinking over 100 g alcohol a week were all grounds for excluding any participant. Around 28 ml of peripheral blood was drawn into EDTA tubes from each participant. Using the BD IMag Human CD4 T Lymphocyte Enrichment Set, CD4+ T cells were purified from thawed PBMCs via magnetic negative selection. The CD4+ enrichment method typically yielded around 95% purity as confirmed by flow cytometry. A subgroup of a few case-control pairs, chosen blind to chemokine receptor expression and flow-cytometric repertoire skewing results, underwent TCRbeta sequencing. All blood samples were collected in the morning at 8:00 a.m., and PBMCs were isolated by Ficoll-Hypaque gradient centrifugation. PBMCs were cryopreserved by gradual cooling to -80°C and stored in liquid nitrogen until assayed.

A remark on this clone: The specificity of this receptor is unknown. No base quality information exists; no much larger clone differs at one position.

Sequenced input: CD4+ T cells from PBMCs. The sequence was collected from a man aged 30-40 years with major depressive disorder. The sequence joins TRBV18 to TRBJ2-3, with no reliable assignment of the D segment. DNA sequence: TGTGCCAGCTCACCACGACTGCTCGGGACAGATACGCAGTATTTT. It specifies CASSPRLLGTDTQYF. The reference TRBV18 and TRBJ2-3 proteins fill in what lies around the CDR3, so the full variable domain reads NAGVMQNPRHLVRRRGQEARLRCSPMKGHSHVYWYRQLPEEGLKFMVYLQKENIIDESGMPKERFSAEFPKEGPSILRIQQVVRGDSAAYFCASSPRLLGTDTQYFGPGTRLTVL.